A single sample gave rise to the 16 T cell receptor beta chains below, sequenced in a study of shared clonotypes between healthy human individuals. TCRdb keeps only in-frame clones here, not all; method: immunoSEQ multiplex PCR. The top ten hold 0.55% to 0.7% of the sample, which has about 990,000 clones, about 84% seen once. Sequencing was done on a sample of memory CD4+ T cells from PBMCs. Described subset: CD45RA-negative fraction. The receptors shown here come from a man younger than 35 in good health. Some clones in this sample may be carry-over from other donors' samples.

This clone showed up just once. The chain employs TRBV2 and TRBJ2-1, with a tentative D call TRBD1 (6 bases). Trimming left V 9 bases short and J 9 bases short, with 12 bases between. This CDR3 is 11 amino acids long. CDR1 is SNHLY, CDR2 FYNNEI, per germline. CDR3 nucleotides: TGTGCCAGTCTACAGGGAACTGAGCAGTTCTTC. Its protein product is CASLQGTEQFF. Combining the CDR3 with reference TRBV2 and TRBJ2-1 gives the whole variable domain EPEVTQTPSHQVTQMGQEVILRCVPISNHLYFYWYRQILGQKVEFLVSFYNNEISEKSEIFDDQFSVERPDGSNFTLKIRSTKLEDSAMYFCASLQGTEQFFGPGTRLTVL.

This clone showed up just a few times. V and J are TRBV27 and TRBJ1-2, with 9 bases matching TRBD1. CDR1 MNHEY and CDR2 SMNVEV come from the germline V gene (reference sequence). J was trimmed by 4 bases and V by 4 bases; bases with no gene match: 13. This CDR3 spans 17 amino acids. CDR3 sequence (DNA): TGTGCCAGCAGTTCGACCTTTTACAGGGGGCGCTCCTATGGCTACACCTTC. This sequence encodes CASSSTFYRGRSYGYTF.

In its sample, this clone was seen a few times. Here the CDR3 omits its conserved ending phenylalanine or tryptophan, so a read error is the likely source. The DNA is left out, because the CDR3 cannot be placed on it with certainty; the CDR3 is given as TCRdb lists it. The gene calls are TRBV28 and TRBJ1-4. Germline-derived CDR1 and CDR2 are MDHEN and SYDVKM. Both ends counted, the CDR3 spans 13 residues. CDR3 sequence reads: CASSLTGTREVWS.

V usage is TRBV27 and J usage is TRBJ2-7; TRBD1 matches at 8 bases. Germline CDR1 reads MNHEY; CDR2 reads SMNVEV (reference sequence). V trimming: 4 bases; J trimming: 6 bases; junction bases outside the gene matches: 8. The CDR3 totals 14 residues. CDR3 loop: CASSSPRGRGEQYF. In DNA, the CDR3 is TGTGCCAGCAGTTCCCCCAGGGGGCGGGGCGAGCAGTACTTC.

A word on this clone: Within the sample, other DNA sequences also encode this same CDR3. This chain joins TRBV29-1 and TRBJ2-5; no clear D. Trimming removed 4 bases from V and 1 base from J, with 1 base in between. The germline V gene encodes CDR1 SQVTM and CDR2 ANQGSEA. The CDR3 consists of 10 residues. CDR3 protein: CSVAQETQYF. The DNA of the CDR3 is TGCAGCGTTGCCCAAGAGACCCAGTACTTC.

The rearrangement uses TRBV5-5 and TRBJ1-4; D unclear. Germline V gene sequence: CDR1 SGHKS, CDR2 YYEKEE (reference sequence). V lost 5 bases and J 10 bases, leaving 15 bases between the germline ends. This CDR3 is 13 amino acids long. The CDR3 bases are TGTGCCAGCAGTTTAGAGGGCTTGGGAAAACTGTTTTTT. Translation: CASSLEGLGKLFF.

The chain couples TRBV5-8 to TRBJ2-1; the D is unclear. The CDR3 loop spans 13 amino acids. Trimming removed 1 base at V and 12 bases at J, with 14 bases between. Germline loops: CDR1 SGHTS, CDR2 YDEGEE. The CDR3 region has the DNA TGTGCCAGCAGCTTGTCGTCCGGGCCGGGGCAGTTCTTC. Its translation: CASSLSSGPGQFF.

As concerns this clone: A clone one base away is much larger, so this may be a read error. Here the CDR3 reads CVSSIIDRDTEAFF. DNA for the CDR3: TGTGTCAGTAGTATTATTGACAGGGACACTGAAGCTTTCTTT. The chain uses TRBV19 and TRBJ1-1; 7 bases map to TRBD1. The CDR3 contains 14 residues. CDR1 and CDR2 (germline): LNHDA, SQIVND (reference sequence).

The chain links TRBV2 to TRBJ1-1, with D hard to call. Germline lookup yields CDR1 SNHLY and CDR2 FYNNEI. Deletions cut 5 bases from V and 0 bases from J, with 19 bases between. This CDR3 contains 17 residues. The DNA for the CDR3 is TGTGCCAGCAGTCTACGCCTAAGAGGGTTCATGAACACTGAAGCTTTCTTT. Protein product: CASSLRLRGFMNTEAFF.

Details on this clone: A far larger clone is only one base removed, so a read error is likely. The rearrangement joins TRBV18 to TRBJ2-3; tentative D call: TRBD1 (6 bases). Trimming left V 1 base short and J 7 bases short, with 18 bases between. Per the germline V gene, CDR1 is KGHSH and CDR2 is LQKENI. The CDR3 runs 16 residues. CDR3 amino acids: CASSPRNQGGTNTQYF. As DNA, the CDR3 is TGTGCCAGCTCACCACGTAATCAAGGTGGGACAAATACGCAGTATTTT.

V gene TRBV5-4 combines with J gene TRBJ2-3, with D tentatively TRBD2 (6 bases). The length of the CDR3 is 17 residues. Trimming took off 1 base at V and 7 bases at J, with 22 bases between the two ends. Germline V gives CDR1 SGHNT, CDR2 YYREEE (reference sequence). Written as DNA, the CDR3 is TGTGCCAGCAGCTTGCAGCCGGGACTGAGGAGTAGCAATACGCAGTATTTT. This encodes CASSLQPGLRSSNTQYF.

The chain carries TRBV7-6 and TRBJ1-1, with TRBD1 identical over 11 bases. The CDR3 loop spans 19 amino acids. Germline CDR1 SGHVS, CDR2 FNYEAQ. The V and J ends lost 1 base and 0 bases, in that order; junction bases with no gene match: 10. The CDR3 sequence is CASSLEPPRTGGLNTEAFF. CDR3 sequence (DNA): TGTGCCAGCAGCTTAGAACCCCCAAGGACAGGGGGCCTGAACACTGAAGCTTTCTTT.

CDR3 nucleotides: TGTGCCACCAGCCTCCGGACTAACTACAATGAGCAGTTCTTC. Amino acids: CATSLRTNYNEQFF. The V and J genes are TRBV15 and TRBJ2-1; a weak D match, TRBD2 (6 bases). This CDR3 has 14 residues. Between the trimmed V and J ends, which lost 5 bases and 3 bases, there was a span of 11 bases. The germline V gene encodes CDR1 LNHNV and CDR2 YYDKDF (reference sequence).

This clone was detected ten times or more. The genes are TRBV2 and TRBJ1-1; no firm D call. This CDR3 is 13 amino acids long. Per germline, CDR1 SNHLY and CDR2 FYNNEI. With 4 bases removed from V and 4 bases from J, the gap between germline ends came to 10 bases. The CDR3: CASSGGDSTEAFF. Written as DNA, the CDR3 is TGTGCCAGCAGTGGGGGTGACTCCACTGAAGCTTTCTTT.

This chain links TRBV5-6 with TRBJ1-2; D call uncertain. Trimming took off 1 base at V and 2 bases at J, with 12 bases between the two ends. The V gene's germline CDR1 is SGHDT and CDR2 YYEEEE. This CDR3 has 15 residues. CDR3 sequence: CASSLPLPRNYGYTF. The CDR3 DNA follows: TGTGCCAGCAGCTTGCCACTACCTAGGAACTATGGCTACACCTTC.

The chain couples TRBV15 to TRBJ1-2; TRBD1 aligns across 12 bases. Germline loops: CDR1 LNHNV, CDR2 YYDKDF (reference sequence). V was clipped by 5 bases and J by 7 bases; unmatched bases: 17. The CDR3 loop spans 18 amino acids. The CDR3 is CATSARDRGRFWSIGYTF. The CDR3, as DNA: TGTGCCACCAGCGCCCGGGACAGGGGGCGGTTTTGGTCGATTGGCTACACCTTC. The full variable domain, its missing parts supplied by reference TRBV15 and TRBJ1-2, is DAMVIQNPRYQVTQFGKPVTLSCSQTLNHNVMYWYQQKSSQAPKLLFHYYDKDFNNEADTPDNFQSRRPNTSFCFLDIRSPGLGDTAMYLCATSARDRGRFWSIGYTFGSGTRLTVV.